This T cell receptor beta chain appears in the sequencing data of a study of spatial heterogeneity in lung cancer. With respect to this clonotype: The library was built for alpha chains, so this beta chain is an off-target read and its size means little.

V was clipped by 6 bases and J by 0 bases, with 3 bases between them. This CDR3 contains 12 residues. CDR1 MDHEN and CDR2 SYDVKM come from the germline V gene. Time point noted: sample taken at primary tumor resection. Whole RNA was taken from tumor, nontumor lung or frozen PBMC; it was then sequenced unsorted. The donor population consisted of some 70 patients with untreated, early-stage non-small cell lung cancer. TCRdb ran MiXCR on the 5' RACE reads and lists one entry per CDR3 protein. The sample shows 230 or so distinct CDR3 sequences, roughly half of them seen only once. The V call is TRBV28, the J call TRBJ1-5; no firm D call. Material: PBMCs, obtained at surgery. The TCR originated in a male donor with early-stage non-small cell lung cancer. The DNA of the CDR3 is TGTGCCAGCAGATTTAGCAATCAGCCCCAGCATTTT. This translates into CASRFSNQPQHF. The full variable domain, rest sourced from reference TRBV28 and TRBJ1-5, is DVKVTQSSRYLVKRTGEKVFLECVQDMDHENMFWYRQDPGLGLRLIYFSYDVKMKEKGDIPEGYSVSREKKERFSLILESASTNQTSMYLCASRFSNQPQHFGDGTRLSIL.